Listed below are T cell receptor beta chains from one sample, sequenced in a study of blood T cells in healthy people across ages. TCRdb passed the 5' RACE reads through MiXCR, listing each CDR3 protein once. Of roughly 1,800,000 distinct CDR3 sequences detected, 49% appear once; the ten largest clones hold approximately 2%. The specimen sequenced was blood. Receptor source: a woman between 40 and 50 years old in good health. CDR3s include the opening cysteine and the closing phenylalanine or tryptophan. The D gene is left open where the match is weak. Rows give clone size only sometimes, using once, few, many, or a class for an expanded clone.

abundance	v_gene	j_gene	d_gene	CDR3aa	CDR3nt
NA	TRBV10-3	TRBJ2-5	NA	CAISERQETQYF	TGTGCCATCAGTGAAAGGCAAGAGACCCAGTACTTC
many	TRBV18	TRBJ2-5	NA	CASSPPAQETQYF	TGTGCCAGCAGTCCCCCGGCCCAAGAGACCCAGTACTTC
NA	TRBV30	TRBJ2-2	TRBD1	CAWLDRVAGELFF	TGTGCCTGGCTGGACAGGGTGGCCGGGGAGCTGTTTTTT
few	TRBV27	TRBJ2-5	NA	CASSLTEGDGQETQYF	TGTGCCAGCAGTTTAACGGAGGGGGACGGACAAGAGACCCAGTACTTC
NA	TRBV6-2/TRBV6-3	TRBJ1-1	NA	CASSWRDTEAFF	TGTGCCAGCAGTTGGAGGGACACTGAAGCTTTCTTT
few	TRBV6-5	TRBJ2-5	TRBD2	CASSRPERGKETQYF	TGTGCCAGCAGCCGTCCCGAGCGGGGAAAAGAGACCCAGTACTTC
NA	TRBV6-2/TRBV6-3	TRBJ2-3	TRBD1	CASSPDRGRGTQYF	TGTGCCAGCAGTCCGGACAGGGGGCGCGGTACGCAGTATTTT
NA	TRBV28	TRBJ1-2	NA	CASNTPRNFHGYTF	TGTGCCAGCAACACCCCACGGAACTTCCATGGCTACACCTTC
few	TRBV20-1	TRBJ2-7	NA	CSARDGTNYEQYF	TGCAGTGCTAGAGATGGCACTAACTACGAGCAGTACTTC
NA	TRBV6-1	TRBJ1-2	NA	CASSDALHGYTF	TGTGCCAGCAGTGATGCCCTGCATGGCTACACCTTC
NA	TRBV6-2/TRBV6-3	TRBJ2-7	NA	CASSPAGSQLREQYF	TGTGCCAGCAGTCCGGCCGGGAGCCAGTTAAGAGAGCAGTACTTC
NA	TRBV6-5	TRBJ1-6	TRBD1	CASTLGGREPLHF	TGTGCCAGCACCCTAGGGGGCAGGGAACCCCTCCACTTT
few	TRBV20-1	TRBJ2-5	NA	CSARDSPPRGRETQYF	TGCAGTGCTAGAGATTCACCCCCCAGGGGTAGGGAGACCCAGTACTTC
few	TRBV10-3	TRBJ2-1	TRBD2	CAIRDGGGLYNEQFF	TGTGCCATCAGAGACGGCGGGGGGCTTTACAATGAGCAGTTCTTC
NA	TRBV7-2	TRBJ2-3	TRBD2	CASSILAGVVMGDTQYF	TGTGCCAGCAGCATCCTAGCGGGGGTGGTGATGGGAGATACGCAGTATTTT
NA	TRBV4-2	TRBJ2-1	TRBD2	CASSQDGLAGQFF	TGTGCCAGCAGCCAAGACGGGCTAGCGGGGCAGTTCTTC
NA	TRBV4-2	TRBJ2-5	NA	CASSRRTDQGEQYF	TGTGCCAGCAGCCGTCGGACAGACCAAGGAGAGCAGTACTTC
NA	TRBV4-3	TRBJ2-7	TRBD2	CASSPTLAGGPSEQYF	TGCGCCAGCAGCCCTACCCTAGCGGGGGGGCCCTCCGAGCAGTACTTC